This T cell receptor (beta chain) was observed in a study of shared clonotypes between healthy human individuals. Sequencing was performed with immunoSEQ multiplex PCR; in TCRdb, only in-frame clones are kept and a portion is missing. The data contain 530,000 or so clones, around 79% of them singletons. The sample holds one count of this clone. Germline loops: CDR1 WNHNN, CDR2 SYGVQD (reference sequence). The CDR3 consists of 14 residues. Deletions cut 10 bases from V and 8 bases from J, with 21 bases between. This sequence originates from a middle-aged woman in good health. Some clones in this sample may be carry-over from other donors' samples. Sequenced material: PBMCs. The J gene is TRBJ2-1, the V gene TRBV10-1; D may be TRBD2 (6 bases). The chain's CDR3 is CATEGRDGGDEQFF. CDR3 DNA sequence: TGCGCCACCGAGGGGCGGGACGGTGGCGATGAGCAGTTCTTC.